This T cell receptor beta chain was identified in a study of CD8 T cells in Susac syndrome. Sequencing targeted TCR beta in T cells from blood (CD8+ and CD4+). Whole-study results and caveats: TCR sequencing and HLA analysis covered a relatively small number of individuals.

Germline V gene lookup returns CDR1 SQVTM and CDR2 ANQGSEA. The CDR3 covers 10 residues. RNA was extracted with the RNeasy kit, and a quantity of 0.5 to 1 ug was reverse transcribed using random hexamers. TCRdb processed the immunoSEQ multiplex PCR reads anew with MiXCR; each CDR3 protein has one entry. The repertoire holds approximately 180,000 distinct CDR3 sequences, with nearly 97% as singletons. A remark on this clonotype: The antigen remains unidentified. A junction boundary mismatches the germline segment, possibly from a read error.

The chain carries TRBV29-1 and TRBJ2-1, with D possibly being TRBD2 (6 bases). This clonotype was obtained from a human donor with multiple sclerosis. Material for sequencing was CD4+ T cells from PBMCs. The CDR3 bases are TGCAGCGTTGAAGATTGGGGGACTGCCTTC. This sequence encodes CSVEDWGTAF.